The 28 T cell receptor beta chains below all came from one sample that was sequenced in a study of T cell changes during pregnancy in multiple sclerosis. Generated by immunoSEQ multiplex PCR, the TCRdb table keeps only in-frame clones and is missing some. The sample comprises roughly 70,000 clones, around nine tenths of which are singletons, and 1.5% rests with the top ten. Sequenced material: peripheral blood, taken in the third trimester of pregnancy. The source of these receptors is a female donor with multiple sclerosis, enrolled in a pregnancy study.

The rearrangement joins TRBV6-6 to TRBJ1-4; D is ambiguous. V lost 5 bases, J lost 0 bases, and 13 bases lay in between. The CDR3 sequence is 16 residues long. In germline, CDR1 is MNHNY, CDR2 SVGAGI (reference sequence). The CDR3 DNA sequence: TGTGCCAGCAGTCCCCCAGGTTGGGCAACTAATGAAAAACTGTTTTTT. This translates into CASSPPGWATNEKLFF.

CDR3 residues: CASSLELDRAEAFF. The CDR3 nucleotides read TGTGCCAGCAGCTTAGAGTTAGACAGGGCGGAGGCTTTCTTT. The chain has TRBV7-9 and TRBJ1-1; 7 bases align to TRBD1. This CDR3 is built from 14 residues. Germline V gene sequence: CDR1 SEHNR, CDR2 FQNEAQ (reference sequence). V lost 1 base and J lost 11; bases outside the gene matches: 10.

This chain uses TRBV6-5 with TRBJ2-7; 7 nucleotides agree with TRBD2. The germline V gene encodes CDR1 MNHEY and CDR2 SVGAGI. This CDR3 comprises 13 residues. The V and J ends lost 10 bases and 2 bases, in that order; junction bases with no gene match: 8. The DNA for the CDR3 is TGTGCCACCTCTAGCGGATTAGCCTACGAGCAGTACTTC. Translated: CATSSGLAYEQYF.

The rearrangement uses TRBV29-1 and TRBJ2-4, with D possibly TRBD1 on 5 matching bases. Germline V gene lookup returns CDR1 SQVTM and CDR2 ANQGSEA. CDR3 size: 15 residues. The V end lost 5 bases, the J end lost 1 base, and 15 bases lay between the germline ends. CDR3 residues: CSVSGPLMAKNIQYF. The CDR3 coding sequence is TGCAGCGTTTCAGGGCCCCTCATGGCCAAAAACATTCAGTACTTC.

This rearrangement joins TRBV6-6 to TRBJ1-2; 10 bases are a match to TRBD1. V was pared by 10 bases and J by 8 bases, with 7 bases of the junction left unmatched. The CDR3 contains 12 residues. CDR1 and CDR2 (germline): MNHNY, SVGAGI (reference sequence). The CDR3 DNA sequence: TGTGCCACTGGACAGGGGGTGAGGGGCTACACCTTC. Amino acids: CATGQGVRGYTF.

This clone was picked up one time. V is TRBV11-2 and J is TRBJ1-5; 9 bases align to TRBD1. This CDR3 region has 16 residues. Germline V gives CDR1 SGHAT, CDR2 FQNNGV. V was pared by 2 bases and J by 3 bases, with 5 bases of the junction left unmatched. DNA for the CDR3: TGTGCCAGCAGCTTAAGGGACAGGGAGGCCAATCAGCCCCAGCATTTT. Its translation is CASSLRDREANQPQHF.

The chain joins TRBV21-1 to TRBJ2-1; the table assigns TRBD2, which was not confirmed against the DNA. TRBV21-1 is described as a pseudogene. The length of the CDR3 is 11 residues. In DNA, the CDR3 is TGTGCCCCCGAGCTCCGCAATGAGCAGTTCTTC. Amino acid sequence: CAPELRNEQFF.

The V call is TRBV4-2, the J call TRBJ2-1; 9 positions match TRBD2. V lost 0 bases, J lost 3 bases, and 15 bases stayed unmatched. Germline CDR1 and CDR2: LGHNA and YNFKEQ. The CDR3 covers 20 residues. Here the CDR3 DNA reads TGTGCCAGCAGCCAAGATCGGATTGGTGGTAGCGGGGGCCTCTACAATGAGCAGTTCTTC. Its protein product is CASSQDRIGGSGGLYNEQFF.

The chain is built from TRBV6-1 and TRBJ2-3; possibly TRBD1 for D (6 bases). The germline V and J ends were trimmed by 8 bases and 0 bases, with 12 bases remaining between them. CDR1 and CDR2 from the germline V gene are MNHNS and SASEGT. The CDR3 length is 14 residues. CDR3 sequence: CASSYRVSTDTQYF. Here the CDR3 DNA reads TGTGCCAGCTCATACAGGGTTAGCACAGATACGCAGTATTTT.

V and J are TRBV7-2 and TRBJ1-4; tentatively, D is TRBD1 (6 bases). V lost 4 bases and J lost 6, with 9 bases in between. The CDR3 totals 13 residues. The germline V gene encodes CDR1 SGHTA and CDR2 FQGNSA. The CDR3 nucleotides are TGTGCCAGCAGCTCCCGGACAGATGAAAAACTGTTTTTT. Its protein product is CASSSRTDEKLFF.

The J gene is TRBJ1-5, the V gene TRBV19; 7 bases fit TRBD1. Germline CDR1 and CDR2: LNHDA and SQIVND (reference sequence). The CDR3 runs 15 residues. V shed 4 bases, J shed 6 bases, and the junction held 9 bases outside the gene matches. The CDR3 here is CASSTRTGGLQPQHF. Written as DNA, the CDR3 is TGTGCCAGTAGTACCAGGACAGGTGGGCTTCAGCCCCAGCATTTT.

This chain joins TRBV4-1 and TRBJ1-5, with D perhaps matching TRBD1 (5 bases). V was shortened by 1 base and J by 4 bases, with 14 bases between the two germline ends. CDR3 length: 16 residues. Germline V gives CDR1 MGHRA, CDR2 YSYEKL. CDR3 protein: CASSQALQSGNQPQHF. For the CDR3, the DNA is TGCGCCAGCAGCCAAGCTTTGCAGTCAGGGAATCAGCCCCAGCATTTT.

The J gene is TRBJ2-5, the V gene TRBV18, with 10 bases fitting TRBD2. The junction had 18 bases not matched to a gene; V was cut back by 3 bases and J by 5 bases. This CDR3 has 19 residues. CDR1 and CDR2 from the germline V gene are KGHSH and LQKENI. The CDR3 DNA is TGTGCCAGCTCACCGCCCCCAGGACTAGCGGTATCAAAAGGGGAGACCCAGTACTTC. It yields the protein CASSPPPGLAVSKGETQYF.

The V gene is TRBV28, the J gene TRBJ2-3; 10 bases match TRBD2. CDR1 is MDHEN, CDR2 SYDVKM, per germline. The CDR3 extends over 16 amino acids. V trimming: 6 bases; J trimming: 2 bases; junction bases outside the gene matches: 8. This chain's CDR3 is CASSFPLAGDTDTQYF. The CDR3 region has the DNA TGTGCCAGCAGCTTCCCTCTAGCGGGAGACACAGATACGCAGTATTTT.

Comment on this clone: Other nucleotide sequences from this sample produce the same CDR3. J is TRBJ2-3 and V is TRBV25-1; 7 bases match TRBD1. Germline CDR1 MGHDK, CDR2 SYGVNS. This CDR3 comprises 16 residues. V shed 6 bases and J 2 bases; nucleotides not matched to a gene: 11. CDR3 in DNA: TGTGCCAGCAGCGATAGAGGGGGCGTATACACAGATACGCAGTATTTT. This gives the protein CASSDRGGVYTDTQYF. The variable domain in full, completed from reference TRBV25-1 and TRBJ2-3, reads EADIYQTPRYLVIGTGKKITLECSQTMGHDKMYWYQQDPGMELHLIHYSYGVNSTEKGDLSSESTVSRIRTEHFPLTLESARPSHTSQYLCASSDRGGVYTDTQYFGPGTRLTVL.

This clone occurred once. V usage is TRBV6-4 and J usage is TRBJ2-2; TRBD2 aligns across 9 bases. This CDR3 spans 14 amino acids. The V segment lost 8 bases and the J segment 5 bases; nucleotides outside the gene matches: 6. Germline loops: CDR1 MRHNA, CDR2 SNTAGT. CDR3 bases: TGTGCCAGCGGGCCTAGCGGGGAGACCGGGGAGCTGTTTTTT. It translates to CASGPSGETGELFF.

The chain joins TRBV11-2 to TRBJ2-7, with 8 nucleotides matching TRBD2. There are 15 residues in the CDR3. Germline V gene data show CDR1 as SGHAT and CDR2 as FQNNGV. Trimming at V came to 5 bases and at J to 2 bases, leaving 8 bases not matched to a gene. In DNA form, the CDR3 reads TGTGCCAGCAGCCCCGGGGGGGGGTTGACCTACGAGCAGTACTTC. Residues: CASSPGGGLTYEQYF.

The CDR3 nucleotides are TGTGCCAGCAGCCCATCCTCGGGACTAGCGGGCACAGATACGCAGTATTTT. It codes for CASSPSSGLAGTDTQYF. This chain links TRBV5-4 with TRBJ2-3, with TRBD2 matching 11 bases. Trimming took 4 bases from V and 1 from J; bases not matched to a gene: 8. CDR1 is SGHNT and CDR2 is YYREEE in the germline V gene (reference sequence). This CDR3 is 17 amino acids long.

This rearrangement joins TRBV19 to TRBJ1-1; a weak D match, TRBD1 (5 bases). This CDR3 has 15 amino acids. CDR1 LNHDA and CDR2 SQIVND come from the germline V gene (reference sequence). V was trimmed by 0 bases and J by 6 bases, leaving 14 bases between them. For the CDR3, the DNA is TGTGCCAGTAGTATAGACGGGGGTTCTGCTCCTGAAGCTTTCTTT. Its protein is CASSIDGGSAPEAFF.

The chain joins TRBV5-6 to TRBJ2-7; 11 nucleotides match TRBD2. The CDR3 sequence is 17 residues long. Trimming at V came to 2 bases and at J to 3 bases, leaving 10 bases not matched to a gene. In germline, CDR1 is SGHDT, CDR2 YYEEEE. As DNA, the CDR3 is TGTGCCAGCAGCTTTTCTTCTAGCGGGAGGATAAGCTACGAGCAGTACTTC. The encoded protein is CASSFSSSGRISYEQYF.

This sequence joins TRBV5-6 and TRBJ2-2, with D maybe TRBD1 (5 bases). The CDR3 is 14 amino acids. The V end lost 0 bases, the J end lost 6 bases, and 9 bases lay between the germline ends. Germline CDR1 SGHDT, CDR2 YYEEEE. CDR3 in DNA: TGTGCCAGCAGCTTGGCATGGGGCCCCGGGGAGCTGTTTTTT. This gives the protein CASSLAWGPGELFF.

This chain uses TRBV7-7 with TRBJ1-4; weak D call: TRBD1 (5 bases). V shed 5 bases and J shed 0 bases, with 10 bases lying between them. Looked up from germline, CDR1 is SSHAT and CDR2 is FNYEAQ (reference sequence). This CDR3 is built from 15 residues. CDR3 DNA sequence: TGTGCCAGCAGCCCCGTGACAGCAACTAATGAAAAACTGTTTTTT. This codes for CASSPVTATNEKLFF.

The V gene is TRBV2, the J gene TRBJ1-1; 10 bases fit TRBD1. V trimming: 4 bases; J trimming: 3 bases; junction bases outside the gene matches: 8. Germline V gene sequence: CDR1 SNHLY, CDR2 FYNNEI. The CDR3 totals 16 residues. This CDR3 is CASSVLSGTGDTEAFF. DNA for the CDR3: TGTGCCAGCAGTGTCCTATCAGGGACAGGGGACACTGAAGCTTTCTTT.

V and J are TRBV5-1 and TRBJ2-7; TRBD2 agrees at 9 bases. Germline V gives CDR1 SGHRS, CDR2 YFSETQ. J lost 2 bases, V lost 3 bases, and 15 bases had no gene match. There are 18 residues in the CDR3. The chain's CDR3 is CASSSAGTSTTLAYEQYF. In DNA form, the CDR3 reads TGCGCCAGCAGCTCAGCCGGGACTAGCACCACTTTAGCCTACGAGCAGTACTTC. The full variable domain, in which reference TRBV5-1 and TRBJ2-7 provide the parts outside the CDR3, is KAGVTQTPRYLIKTRGQQVTLSCSPISGHRSVSWYQQTPGQGLQFLFEYFSETQRNKGNFPGRFSGRQFSNSRSEMNVSTLELGDSALYLCASSSAGTSTTLAYEQYFGPGTRLTVT.

The chain has TRBV6-5 and TRBJ1-1, with a possible D match to TRBD1 (5 bases). Trimming removed 6 bases from V and 0 bases from J, with 14 bases in between. The CDR3 sequence is 15 residues long. The V gene's germline CDR1 is MNHEY and CDR2 SVGAGI. The CDR3 DNA follows: TGTGCCAGCAGCTACGACAGTACATTGAACACTGAAGCTTTCTTT. It specifies CASSYDSTLNTEAFF.

The rearrangement joins TRBV5-1 to TRBJ2-5, with TRBD2 as a possible D gene (6 bases). Germline-derived CDR1 and CDR2 are SGHRS and YFSETQ. This CDR3 is built from 14 residues. Trimming stripped 6 bases from V and 5 bases from J, with 17 bases between. CDR3 bases: TGCGCCAGCAACCGGGACTCCACCATCGAGACCCAGTACTTC. As protein: CASNRDSTIETQYF.

The chain has TRBV6-5 and TRBJ1-1, with 8 positions matching TRBD1. V gave up 0 bases and J gave up 1 base; unmatched junction bases: 4. Germline lookup yields CDR1 MNHEY and CDR2 SVGAGI. CDR3 length equals 16 residues. The CDR3 protein is CASSYSTGQGNTEAFF. The CDR3 nucleotides read TGTGCCAGCAGTTACTCAACCGGACAGGGGAACACTGAAGCTTTCTTT.

The CDR3 DNA follows: TGTGCCAGCGCTACAGGGGACCATGAGCAGTTCTTC. This gives the protein CASATGDHEQFF. This chain links TRBV27 with TRBJ2-1; 7 bases line up with TRBD1. J gave up 8 bases and V 8 bases, and 6 bases lay outside the gene matches. Germline V gene sequence: CDR1 MNHEY, CDR2 SMNVEV (reference sequence). The CDR3 is 12 residues long.